This T cell receptor beta chain was obtained from a study of blood T cells in healthy people across ages. This clonotype showed up just a few times. Through a sample-barcoded 5' primer and a J-beta primer mix, a second PCR was run for about 6 to 12 cycles. Each sample yielded at least 2.5 million CDR3-containing paired-end reads. TCRdb called the 5' RACE reads again in MiXCR, with one record for every CDR3 protein. The sample holds over 600,000 distinct CDR3 sequences, approximately 21% seen once. Trimming stripped 1 base from V and 7 bases from J, with 14 bases between. CDR3 size: 15 residues. CDR1 is SEHNR, CDR2 FQNEAQ, per germline (reference sequence).

The sequenced sample consisted of blood. This chain joins TRBV7-9 and TRBJ2-1, with D possibly being TRBD2 (6 bases). The TCR was taken from a man between 65 and 79 years old in good health. CDR3 loop: CASSLDKSGGNEQFF. CDR3 in DNA: TGTGCCAGCAGCTTAGACAAGTCCGGGGGAAATGAGCAGTTCTTC.